This T cell receptor beta chain was documented in a study of glioma-infiltrating T cells after dendritic cell vaccination. Study findings and constraints: Survival was not directly related to TCR clonality in these patients.

TCRB CDR3 was amplified from 2 ug genomic DNA or less. The data were produced by immunoSEQ multiplex PCR, yet TCRdb's version contains in-frame clones alone and is incomplete. The sample has 75,000 to 100,000 clones; roughly three quarters are singletons. This CDR3 contains 15 residues. Germline CDR1 is SGHTA and CDR2 is FQGTGA. J was trimmed by 3 bases and V by 4 bases; bases with no gene match: 6. A word on this clone: Antigen unknown.

Fresh-frozen tumor tissue and more than two years of survival data were available for all. The chain links TRBV7-3 to TRBJ1-1, with TRBD1 matching 9 bases. This TCR was sampled from a human donor with glioblastoma. The material sequenced was blood, taken before dendritic cell vaccination. CDR3 nucleotide sequence: TGTGCCAGCAGCTCGGGACAGGGAGGCGACACTGAAGCTTTCTTT. This translates into CASSSGQGGDTEAFF.